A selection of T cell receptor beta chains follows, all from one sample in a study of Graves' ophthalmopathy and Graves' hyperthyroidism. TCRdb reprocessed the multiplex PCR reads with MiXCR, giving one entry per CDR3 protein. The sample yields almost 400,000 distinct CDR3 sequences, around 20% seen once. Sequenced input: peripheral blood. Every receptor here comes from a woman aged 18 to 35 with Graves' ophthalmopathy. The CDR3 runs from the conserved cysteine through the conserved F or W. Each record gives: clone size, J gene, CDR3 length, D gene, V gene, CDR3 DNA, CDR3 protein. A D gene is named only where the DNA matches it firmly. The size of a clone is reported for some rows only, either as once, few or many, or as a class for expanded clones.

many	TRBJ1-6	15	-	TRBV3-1	TGTGCCAGCAGCCCCGGACATATCAGTTCTTCACCCCTCCACTTT	CASSPGHISSSPLHF
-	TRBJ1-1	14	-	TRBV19	TGTGCCAGTAGTATCGGGGGTTTGAACACTGAAGCTTTCTTT	CASSIGGLNTEAFF
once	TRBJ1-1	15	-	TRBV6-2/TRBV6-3	TGTGCCAGCATGAGTAGTGGGGCGGTAGGCACTGAAGCTTTCTTT	CASMSSGAVGTEAFF
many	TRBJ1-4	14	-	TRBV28	TGTGCCAGCAGTCCCGGACCCCGTTGGGAAAAACTGTTTTTT	CASSPGPRWEKLFF
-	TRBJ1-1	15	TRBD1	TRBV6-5	TGTGCCAGCAGTTACCTTGGGACAGGGGGCACTGAAGCTTTCTTT	CASSYLGTGGTEAFF
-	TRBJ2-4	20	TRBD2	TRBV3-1	TGTGCCAGCAGCTTTACACCGGGACTAGCGGGGGTACAAGCCAAAAACATTCAGTACTTC	CASSFTPGLAGVQAKNIQYF
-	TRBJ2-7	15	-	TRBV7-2	TGTGCCAGCAGCTTAGCCCCGGACATTTCCTACGAGCAGTACTTC	CASSLAPDISYEQYF
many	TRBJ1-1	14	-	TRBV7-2	TGTGCCAGCAGTCTCATGAAGGCAGGCACTGAAGCTTTCTTT	CASSLMKAGTEAFF
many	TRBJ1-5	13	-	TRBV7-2	TGTGCCAGCAGCTTAGGGGATGAACAGCCCCAGCATTTT	CASSLGDEQPQHF
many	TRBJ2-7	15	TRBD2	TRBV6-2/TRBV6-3	TGTGCCAGCCGCGGCGGGAGTGGGGGAAAGGGGGAGCAGTACTTC	CASRGGSGGKGEQYF
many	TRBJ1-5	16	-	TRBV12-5	TGTGCTAGTGGTCCTATACAGCGACTTGGGGGCCAGCCCCAGCATTTT	CASGPIQRLGGQPQHF
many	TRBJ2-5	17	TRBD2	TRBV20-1	TGCAGTGCTAGAGATGTGGTAGCGGGAGGAACCCAAGAGACCCAGTACTTC	CSARDVVAGGTQETQYF
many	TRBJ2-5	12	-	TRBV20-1	TGCAGTGCTAGGTTACTAGGGGAGACCCAGTACTTC	CSARLLGETQYF
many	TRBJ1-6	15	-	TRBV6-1	TGTGCCAGCCAAAGCTCCGGGACAAAGAATTCACCCCTCCACTTT	CASQSSGTKNSPLHF
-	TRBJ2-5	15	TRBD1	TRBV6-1	TGTGCCAGCAGGAGACAGGGAAGGGAAGGAGAGACCCAGTACTTC	CASRRQGREGETQYF
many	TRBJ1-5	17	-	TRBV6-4	TGTGCCAGCAGTCCCTCCGGGGCAGGGGCTAGCAATCAGCCCCAGCATTTT	CASSPSGAGASNQPQHF
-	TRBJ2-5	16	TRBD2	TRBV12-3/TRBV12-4	TGTGCCAGCAGTTCTCCCGAGCGGGAGGTTGAAGAGACCCAGTACTTC	CASSSPEREVEETQYF
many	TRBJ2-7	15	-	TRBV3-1	TGTGCCAGCAGCCAAGATCTTGTGGCCTCCTACGAGCAGTACTTC	CASSQDLVASYEQYF
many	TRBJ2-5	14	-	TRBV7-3	TGTGCCAGCAGCTTATGGGGAGGAGAGGAGACCCAGTACTTC	CASSLWGGEETQYF
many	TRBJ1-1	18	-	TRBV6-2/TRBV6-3	TGTGCCAGCAGCTATAGAGGCATGGGGGAGGGAGGTTCAGTTAAAGCTTTCTTT	CASSYRGMGEGGSVKAFF
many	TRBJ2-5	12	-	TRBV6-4	TGTGCCAGCAGTGGCTACCAAGTGACCCAGTACTTC	CASSGYQVTQYF
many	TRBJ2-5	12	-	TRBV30	TGTGCCTGGAGTCACTCCCAAGAGACCCAGTACTTC	CAWSHSQETQYF
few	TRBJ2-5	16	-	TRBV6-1	TGTGCCAGCATTCACCATAGGGGGGGGTCCGAAGAGACCCAGTACTTC	CASIHHRGGSEETQYF
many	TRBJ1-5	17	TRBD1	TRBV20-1	TGCAGTGCTATCAAGTGGCCGGGACAGGGCACAAATCAGCCCCAGCATTTT	CSAIKWPGQGTNQPQHF
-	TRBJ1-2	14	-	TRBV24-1	TGTGCCACCAGTGGTGACGGGTTTAACTATGGCTACACCTTC	CATSGDGFNYGYTF
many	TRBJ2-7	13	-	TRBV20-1	TGCAGTGCTAGGGTGGCGTCGGGCTACGAGCAGTACTTC	CSARVASGYEQYF
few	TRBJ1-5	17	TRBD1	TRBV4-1	TGCGCCAGCAGCCGATTTCCGGACAGGGTATTGAATCAGCCCCAGCATTTT	CASSRFPDRVLNQPQHF
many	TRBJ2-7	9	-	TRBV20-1	TGCAGTGCACCGGATGAGCAGTACTTC	CSAPDEQYF
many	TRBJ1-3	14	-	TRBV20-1	TGCAGTGCCCGGGACTCCAGCTCTGGAAACACCATATATTTT	CSARDSSSGNTIYF